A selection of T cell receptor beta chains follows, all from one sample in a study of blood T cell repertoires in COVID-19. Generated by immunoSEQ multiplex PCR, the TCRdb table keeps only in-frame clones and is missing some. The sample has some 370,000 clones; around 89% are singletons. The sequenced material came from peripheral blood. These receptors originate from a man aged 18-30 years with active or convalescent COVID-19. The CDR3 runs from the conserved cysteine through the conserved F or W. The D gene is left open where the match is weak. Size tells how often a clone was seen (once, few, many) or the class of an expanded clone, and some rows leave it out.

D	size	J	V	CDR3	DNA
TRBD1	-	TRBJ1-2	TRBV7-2	CASAVGQGNYGYTF	TGTGCCAGCGCGGTGGGACAGGGGAACTATGGCTACACCTTC
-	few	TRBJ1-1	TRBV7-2	CASSSPQGGTEAFF	TGTGCCAGCAGCTCCCCCCAGGGTGGGACTGAAGCTTTCTTT
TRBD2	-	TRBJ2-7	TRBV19	CASSALGGFGDYEQYF	TGTGCCAGTAGTGCTTTGGGGGGGTTCGGGGACTACGAGCAGTACTTC
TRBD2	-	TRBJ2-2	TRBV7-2	CASSRTSGTGELFF	TGTGCCAGCAGCCGGACTAGCGGGACCGGGGAGCTGTTTTTT
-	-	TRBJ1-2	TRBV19	CASRSGIPGYTF	TGTGCCAGTAGATCCGGGATTCCTGGCTACACCTTC
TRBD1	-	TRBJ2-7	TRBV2	CASSEVRDRGRQYF	TGTGCCAGCAGTGAGGTCCGGGACAGGGGTCGGCAGTACTTC
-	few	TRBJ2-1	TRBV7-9	CASSPGLRFNEQFF	TGTGCCAGCAGCCCGGGACTCCGATTCAATGAGCAGTTCTTC
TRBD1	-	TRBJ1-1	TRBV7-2	CASSIDRVNSLGAFF	TGTGCCAGCAGCATTGACAGGGTAAATAGCCTGGGAGCTTTCTTT
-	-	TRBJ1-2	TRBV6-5	CASSSPIQGGYGYTF	TGTGCCAGCAGTTCTCCCATCCAGGGCGGCTATGGCTACACCTTC
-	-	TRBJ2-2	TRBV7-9	CASSPIWGGTDITGELFF	TGTGCCAGCAGCCCGATATGGGGCGGGACAGATATCACCGGGGAGCTGTTTTTT
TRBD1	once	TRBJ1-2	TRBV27	CASRPRQGVYGYTF	TGTGCCAGCAGGCCACGACAGGGGGTTTATGGCTACACCTTC
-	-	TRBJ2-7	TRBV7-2	CASSLGTGLRGEQYF	TGTGCCAGCAGCTTAGGTACCGGACTCCGGGGCGAGCAGTACTTC
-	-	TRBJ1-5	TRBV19	CASNLGGNQPQHF	TGTGCCAGTAATCTTGGAGGGAATCAGCCCCAGCATTTT
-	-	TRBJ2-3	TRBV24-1	CATSDFRDTDTQYF	TGTGCCACCAGTGATTTTCGAGACACAGATACGCAGTATTTT
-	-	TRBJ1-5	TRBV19	CASSPRIESFSNQPQHF	TGTGCCAGTAGTCCCCGCATTGAGTCCTTTAGCAATCAGCCCCAGCATTTT
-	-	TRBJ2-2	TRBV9	CASSVVGSGELFF	TGTGCCAGCAGCGTAGTGGGCTCCGGGGAGCTGTTTTTT